A single sample gave rise to the 32 T cell receptor beta chains below, sequenced in a study of cytomegalovirus exposure and HLA in healthy donors. The primer mix had 60 Vbeta and 13 Jbeta primers. Measured with immunoSEQ multiplex PCR; TCRdb has only the in-frame clones, and not every one. The repertoire holds 99,000 or so clones, with around three quarters as singletons. The specimen was PBMCs. The receptors shown here come from a woman in her late teens or twenties in good health and CMV-seropositive.

This rearrangement joins TRBV2 to TRBJ1-3; perhaps TRBD1 as D (6 bases). CDR3 size: 14 residues. Germline V gene data show CDR1 as SNHLY and CDR2 as FYNNEI. The V end was cut by 4 bases, the J end by 6 bases, with 13 bases between. In nucleotides, the CDR3 is TGTGCCAGCAGTGCTACAGGGTTCACAAACACCATATATTTT. It translates to CASSATGFTNTIYF. The entire variable domain, with the rest obtained from reference TRBV2 and TRBJ1-3, is as follows: EPEVTQTPSHQVTQMGQEVILRCVPISNHLYFYWYRQILGQKVEFLVSFYNNEISEKSEIFDDQFSVERPDGSNFTLKIRSTKLEDSAMYFCASSATGFTNTIYFGEGSWLTVV.

This sequence joins TRBV6-1 and TRBJ2-6; 7 nucleotides match TRBD1. The CDR3 extends over 15 amino acids. J lost 4 bases, V lost 7 bases, and 7 bases had no gene match. Germline V gene sequence: CDR1 MNHNS, CDR2 SASEGT. The CDR3 sequence is CASMPQGYGANVLTF. The CDR3 DNA reads TGTGCCAGCATGCCACAGGGGTACGGGGCCAACGTCCTGACTTTC.

The chain combines TRBV27 with TRBJ1-2; D gene unclear. V was cut by 6 bases and J by 4 bases, with 15 bases left in between. This CDR3 is 14 amino acids long. The germline V gene has CDR1 MNHEY and CDR2 SMNVEV (reference sequence). The CDR3 loop reads CASRAGEGPYGYTF. CDR3 coding DNA: TGTGCCAGCAGGGCCGGGGAAGGGCCCTATGGCTACACCTTC.

The chain combines TRBV14 with TRBJ2-1, with 11 bases that match TRBD2. The V gene end was trimmed by 4 bases and the J gene end by 4 bases; junction bases not matched to a gene: 6. Germline assignment: CDR1 SGHDN and CDR2 FVKESK. This CDR3 has 16 residues. CDR3 DNA: TGTGCCAGCAGCCCCACCGGGACTAGCGGATACAATGAGCAGTTCTTC. This gives the protein CASSPTGTSGYNEQFF.

The rearrangement joins TRBV25-1 to TRBJ1-1; TRBD1 matches at 8 bases. Germline lookup yields CDR1 MGHDK and CDR2 SYGVNS. V was pared by 4 bases and J by 0 bases, with 1 base of the junction left unmatched. This CDR3 comprises 14 residues. The CDR3 region has the DNA TGTGCCAGCAGTGGGACAGGGATGAACACTGAAGCTTTCTTT. This translates into CASSGTGMNTEAFF.

The V call is TRBV28, the J call TRBJ2-2; 14 nucleotides line up with TRBD2. The CDR3 sequence is 17 residues long. V shed 5 bases, J shed 4 bases, and the junction held 6 bases outside the gene matches. Germline V gives CDR1 MDHEN, CDR2 SYDVKM. The CDR3 spells CASSPGLAGEGTGELFF. For the CDR3, the DNA is TGTGCCAGCAGTCCGGGACTAGCGGGAGAGGGCACCGGGGAGCTGTTTTTT.

The CDR3 loop is CASSVLGLAVYNEQFF. The CDR3 coding sequence is TGTGCCAGCAGTGTTTTAGGACTAGCGGTCTACAATGAGCAGTTCTTC. The genes are TRBV28 and TRBJ2-1; 10 nucleotides align to TRBD2. V dropped 5 bases and J dropped 3; count of bases not matched to a gene: 7. The germline V gene encodes CDR1 MDHEN and CDR2 SYDVKM. The CDR3 is 16 amino acids.

The V call is TRBV6-6, the J call TRBJ2-1, with D unresolved. Trimming took off 5 bases at V and 4 bases at J, with 9 bases between the two ends. Germline CDR1 and CDR2: MNHNY and SVGAGI (reference sequence). The CDR3 runs 13 residues. Here the CDR3 DNA reads TGTGCCAGCAGTCAGGCGTCGTACAATGAGCAGTTCTTC. Translating it yields CASSQASYNEQFF.

This clone turned up a few times. V usage is TRBV4-2 and J usage is TRBJ2-7; TRBD2 aligns across 11 bases. The ends lost 5 bases at V and 2 bases at J; junction bases unmatched: 5. Germline V lookup: CDR1 LGHNA, CDR2 YNFKEQ. The CDR3 consists of 15 residues. For the CDR3, the DNA is TGTGCCAGCAGCTATACTAGCGGGAGCCCCTACGAGCAGTACTTC. Amino acid sequence: CASSYTSGSPYEQYF.

The genes are TRBV28 and TRBJ1-2; D may be TRBD1 (6 bases). Trimming removed 6 bases from V and 1 base from J, with 21 bases in between. The CDR3 spans 17 residues. The germline V gene has CDR1 MDHEN and CDR2 SYDVKM. CDR3 protein: CASRLETFQGRNYGYTF. In DNA form, the CDR3 reads TGTGCCAGCAGACTAGAAACGTTTCAGGGGCGTAACTATGGCTACACCTTC.

This clone was counted only a few times. The chain employs TRBV13 and TRBJ2-1; D ambiguous. Deletions cut 5 bases from V and 5 bases from J, with 4 bases between. Per the germline V gene, CDR1 is PRHDT and CDR2 is FYEKMQ (reference sequence). This CDR3 has 11 amino acids. CDR3 in amino acids: CASSPNNEQFF. The CDR3 DNA is TGTGCCAGCAGCCCCAACAATGAGCAGTTCTTC. Based on the CDR3 plus reference TRBV13 and TRBJ2-1, the full variable domain is AAGVIQSPRHLIKEKRETATLKCYPIPRHDTVYWYQQGPGQDPQFLISFYEKMQSDKGSIPDRFSAQQFSDYHSELNMSSLELGDSALYFCASSPNNEQFFGPGTRLTVL.

V usage is TRBV30 and J usage is TRBJ1-2; tentative D call: TRBD1 (5 bases). Looked up from germline, CDR1 is GTSNPN and CDR2 is SVGIG (reference sequence). This CDR3 has 16 amino acids. Trimming took off 0 bases at V and 6 bases at J, with 20 bases between the two ends. CDR3 amino acids: CAWSVPEQEPFHGYTF. In DNA form, the CDR3 reads TGTGCCTGGAGTGTCCCTGAACAGGAACCATTCCATGGCTACACCTTC.

This CDR3 is CASSIAGATAYEQYF. For the CDR3, the DNA is TGTGCCAGTAGTATAGCTGGAGCTACGGCCTACGAGCAGTACTTC. The chain links TRBV19 to TRBJ2-7; unclear D gene. V lost 1 base and J 2 bases, leaving 12 bases between the germline ends. Germline CDR1 is LNHDA and CDR2 is SQIVND (reference sequence). This CDR3 region has 15 residues.

CDR3 protein: CASRLSGSGDTQYF. CDR3 bases: TGTGCCAGCAGACTTAGCGGGAGTGGAGATACGCAGTATTTT. The chain employs TRBV28 and TRBJ2-3, with TRBD2 matching over 9 bases. There are 14 residues in the CDR3. Per germline, CDR1 MDHEN and CDR2 SYDVKM. J gave up 5 bases and V 6 bases, and 6 bases lay outside the gene matches.

In this sample, this clone turned up once. The rearrangement joins TRBV30 to TRBJ2-1; 7 bases line up with TRBD2. The junction had 13 bases not matched to a gene; V was cut back by 4 bases and J by 7 bases. This CDR3 is built from 15 residues. Per germline, CDR1 GTSNPN and CDR2 SVGIG (reference sequence). The CDR3 protein is CAWTKWGGPRNEQFF. The CDR3 region has the DNA TGTGCCTGGACAAAGTGGGGAGGGCCTAGGAATGAGCAGTTCTTC.

In regard to this clone: The germline gene is not matched at one end of the junction; a read error may be the cause. Other DNA sequences in this sample translate to the same CDR3. The chain carries TRBV5-6 and TRBJ1-1; D is undetermined. This CDR3 region has 13 residues. Per germline, CDR1 SGHDT and CDR2 YYEEEE. As DNA, the CDR3 is TGTGCCAGCAGCTCGACTGAGGGCACTGAGGCTTTCTTT. The encoded protein is CASSSTEGTEAFF.

CDR3 protein: CASSEGGTGAANEQFF. In DNA, the CDR3 is TGTGCCAGCAGTGAAGGGGGGACAGGGGCGGCCAATGAGCAGTTCTTC. V gene TRBV25-1 combines with J gene TRBJ2-1; 10 nucleotides align to TRBD1. CDR1 is MGHDK and CDR2 is SYGVNS in the germline V gene. This CDR3 has 16 residues. After removal of 2 bases from V and 6 bases from J, the junction contained 7 bases not matched to a gene.

The chain has TRBV28 and TRBJ2-7; 12 bases align to TRBD1. V shed 7 bases, J shed 7 bases, and the junction held 8 bases outside the gene matches. Germline-derived CDR1 and CDR2 are MDHEN and SYDVKM. This CDR3 region has 14 residues. The CDR3 nucleotides read TGTGCCAGCACCCGGGGACAGGGGGCATTTGAGCAGTACTTC. It specifies CASTRGQGAFEQYF.

The chain recombines TRBV30 with TRBJ1-2, with 10 bases matching TRBD1. The V segment lost 2 bases and the J segment 5 bases; nucleotides outside the gene matches: 8. CDR3 size: 15 residues. CDR1 and CDR2 (germline): GTSNPN, SVGIG (reference sequence). The CDR3 protein is CAWSPRDRGLYGYTF. The CDR3 coding sequence is TGTGCCTGGAGTCCCCGGGACAGGGGTTTGTATGGCTACACCTTC.

The chain recombines TRBV5-4 with TRBJ1-2; 8 bases map to TRBD1. In germline, CDR1 is SGHNT, CDR2 YYREEE (reference sequence). CDR3 length: 15 amino acids. J gave up 6 bases and V 4 bases, and 11 bases lay outside the gene matches. CDR3 nucleotides: TGTGCCAGCAGCCAAGCTAACGGACAGGGCCATGGCTACACCTTC. This gives the protein CASSQANGQGHGYTF.

The V gene is TRBV30, the J gene TRBJ2-7; 8 bases line up with TRBD2. Germline V gene lookup returns CDR1 GTSNPN and CDR2 SVGIG (reference sequence). The trim removed 0 bases at V and 4 bases at J, leaving 5 bases unmatched. This CDR3 has 14 amino acids. CDR3 sequence (DNA): TGTGCCTGGAGTGTTTCAAGCGGGAGTTACGAGCAGTACTTC. Encoded protein: CAWSVSSGSYEQYF.

This sequence joins TRBV27 and TRBJ1-1; D is undetermined. The CDR3 runs 14 residues. V was shortened by 6 bases and J by 1 base, with 12 bases between the two germline ends. Germline lookup yields CDR1 MNHEY and CDR2 SMNVEV (reference sequence). CDR3 in amino acids: CASRSPSRNTEAFF. The CDR3 nucleotides read TGTGCCAGCAGGAGCCCATCCCGGAACACTGAAGCTTTCTTT.

On this clone: The conserved final phenylalanine or tryptophan is absent from the CDR3, which likely points to a read error. The V gene is TRBV13, the J gene TRBJ1-4; D is possibly TRBD1 (5 bases). There are 14 residues in the CDR3. V was clipped by 4 bases and J by 5 bases, with 11 bases between them. Germline V gives CDR1 PRHDT, CDR2 FYEKMQ (reference sequence). CDR3 sequence reads: CASSWGLQNEKLFV. The CDR3 nucleotides read TGTGCCAGCAGCTGGGGACTCCAGAATGAAAAACTGTTTGTT.

The rearrangement links TRBV10-3 to TRBJ2-1; D is unresolved. The germline CDR1 and CDR2 sequences are ENHRY and SYGVKD. Between the trimmed V and J ends, which lost 3 bases and 0 bases, there was a span of 12 bases. CDR3 length: 16 amino acids. The CDR3 protein is CAISDPWRSSYNEQFF. CDR3 nucleotides: TGTGCCATCAGTGACCCTTGGCGGAGCTCCTACAATGAGCAGTTCTTC.

CDR3 sequence reads: CASSGTGNRAFF. As DNA, the CDR3 is TGTGCCAGCAGTGGAACAGGGAACCGAGCTTTCTTT. This chain joins TRBV6-1 and TRBJ1-1; D is possibly TRBD1 (6 bases). Trimming shortened V by 4 bases and J by 10 bases, and 13 bases separated the two germline ends. Germline assignment: CDR1 MNHNS and CDR2 SASEGT. The CDR3 is 12 residues long.

This chain links TRBV5-4 with TRBJ2-7; D not resolved. Germline CDR1 is SGHNT and CDR2 is YYREEE (reference sequence). CDR3 length: 13 residues. The V and J ends lost 0 bases and 6 bases respectively, with 10 bases between them. This CDR3 reads CASSLDWAREQYF. As DNA, the CDR3 is TGTGCCAGCAGCTTGGATTGGGCCCGCGAGCAGTACTTC. The whole variable domain, remainder taken from reference TRBV5-4 and TRBJ2-7, is ETGVTQSPTHLIKTRGQQVTLRCSSQSGHNTVSWYQQALGQGPQFIFQYYREEENGRGNFPPRFSGLQFPNYSSELNVNALELDDSALYLCASSLDWAREQYFGPGTRLTVT.

The V call is TRBV6-1, the J call TRBJ2-7; 11 nucleotides agree with TRBD2. The V segment lost 2 bases and the J segment 6 bases; nucleotides outside the gene matches: 9. Germline values: CDR1 MNHNS, CDR2 SASEGT. This CDR3 has 16 amino acids. In DNA form, the CDR3 reads TGTGCCAGCAGTGAAAGGGGGACTAGCGGTCCATCCGAGCAGTACTTC. The encoded protein is CASSERGTSGPSEQYF.

V gene TRBV28 combines with J gene TRBJ1-5; D possibly corresponds to TRBD1 (6 bases). Germline CDR1 MDHEN, CDR2 SYDVKM. The V end lost 4 bases, the J end lost 4 bases, and 8 bases lay between the germline ends. This CDR3 spans 13 amino acids. CDR3: CASSSQGNQPQHF. In DNA, the CDR3 is TGTGCCAGCAGTTCTCAGGGGAATCAGCCCCAGCATTTT.

The chain carries TRBV29-1 and TRBJ2-7, with 13 positions matching TRBD2. Per the germline V gene, CDR1 is SQVTM and CDR2 is ANQGSEA. The trim removed 7 bases at V and 2 bases at J, leaving 2 bases unmatched. This CDR3 has 13 amino acids. The CDR3 DNA follows: TGCAGCGCCGGGACTAGCGGGGCCTACGAGCAGTACTTC. It codes for CSAGTSGAYEQYF.

This clone was observed a handful of times. V gene TRBV7-9 combines with J gene TRBJ2-3, with 10 bases lining up with TRBD2. Germline V lookup: CDR1 SEHNR, CDR2 FQNEAQ (reference sequence). V trimming: 1 base; J trimming: 6 bases; junction bases outside the gene matches: 7. The CDR3 has 16 residues. CDR3 protein: CASSLDSGSGRDTQYF. In nucleotides, the CDR3 is TGTGCCAGCAGCTTAGACTCCGGTAGCGGGAGGGATACGCAGTATTTT.

In its sample, this clone was seen a few times. The chain employs TRBV7-9 and TRBJ2-7; the D is unclear. This CDR3 spans 12 amino acids. V gave up 5 bases and J gave up 3 bases, with 8 bases separating them. In germline, CDR1 is SEHNR, CDR2 FQNEAQ (reference sequence). The CDR3 loop reads CASSAGYYEQYF. DNA for the CDR3: TGTGCCAGCAGCGCAGGTTACTACGAGCAGTACTTC.

This clone was seen just once. One end of the junction is discordant with germline, which a read error may explain. The V call is TRBV7-7, the J call TRBJ2-2; D remains unclear. Germline loops: CDR1 SSHAT, CDR2 FNYEAQ (reference sequence). There are 13 residues in the CDR3. The CDR3 protein is CASSPLNTGELFF. The CDR3, as DNA: TGTGCTAGCAGCCCTTTGAACACCGGGGAGCTGTTTTTT. The variable domain in full, with the rest retrieved from reference TRBV7-7 and TRBJ2-2, is GAGVSQSPRYKVTKRGQDVTLRCDPISSHATLYWYQQALGQGPEFLTYFNYEAQPDKSGLPSDRFSAERPEGSISTLTIQRTEQRDSAMYRCASSPLNTGELFFGEGSRLTVL.